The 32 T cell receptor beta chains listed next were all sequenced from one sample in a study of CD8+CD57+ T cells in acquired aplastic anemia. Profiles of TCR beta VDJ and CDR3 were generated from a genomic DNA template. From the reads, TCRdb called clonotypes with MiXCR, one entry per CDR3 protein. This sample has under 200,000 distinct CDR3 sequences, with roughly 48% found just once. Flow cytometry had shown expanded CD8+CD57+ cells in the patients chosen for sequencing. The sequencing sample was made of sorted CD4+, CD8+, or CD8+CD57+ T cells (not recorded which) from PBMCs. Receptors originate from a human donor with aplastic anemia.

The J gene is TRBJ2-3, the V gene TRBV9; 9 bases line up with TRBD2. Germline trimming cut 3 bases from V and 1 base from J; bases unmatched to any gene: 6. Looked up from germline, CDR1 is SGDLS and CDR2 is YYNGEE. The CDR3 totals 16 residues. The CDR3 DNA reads TGTGCCAGCAGCGCAGCGGCTAGCGGGGGCACAGATACGCAGTATTTT. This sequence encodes CASSAAASGGTDTQYF.

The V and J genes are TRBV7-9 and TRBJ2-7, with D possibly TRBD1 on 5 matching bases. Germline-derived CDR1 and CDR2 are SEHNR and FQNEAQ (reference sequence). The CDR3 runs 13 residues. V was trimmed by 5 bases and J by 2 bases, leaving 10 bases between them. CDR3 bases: TGTGCCAGCAGCCAGGGCAGGGCCTACGAGCAGTACTTC. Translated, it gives CASSQGRAYEQYF.

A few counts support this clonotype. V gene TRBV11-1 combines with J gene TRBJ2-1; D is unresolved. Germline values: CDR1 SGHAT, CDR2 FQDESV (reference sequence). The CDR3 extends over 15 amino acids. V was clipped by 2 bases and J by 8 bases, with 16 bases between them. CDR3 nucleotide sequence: TGTGCCAGCAGCTTAAGTCCCCACGGGCTCGATGAGCAGTTCTTC. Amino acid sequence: CASSLSPHGLDEQFF.

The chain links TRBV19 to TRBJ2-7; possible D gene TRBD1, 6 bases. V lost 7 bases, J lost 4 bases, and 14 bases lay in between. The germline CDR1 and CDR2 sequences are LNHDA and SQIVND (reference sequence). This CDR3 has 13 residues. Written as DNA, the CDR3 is TGTGCCAGTAAGGGGGAAACAGAATACGAGCAGTACTTC. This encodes CASKGETEYEQYF.

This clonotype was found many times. As DNA, the CDR3 is TGTGCCAGCAGCTTAGGCCAGGACCCCTACGAGCAGTACTTC. Amino acid sequence: CASSLGQDPYEQYF. The V and J genes are TRBV5-6 and TRBJ2-7; D is unclear. Trimming cost V 2 bases and J 2 bases, with 11 bases left between them. Germline CDR1 SGHDT, CDR2 YYEEEE. The CDR3 loop spans 14 amino acids.

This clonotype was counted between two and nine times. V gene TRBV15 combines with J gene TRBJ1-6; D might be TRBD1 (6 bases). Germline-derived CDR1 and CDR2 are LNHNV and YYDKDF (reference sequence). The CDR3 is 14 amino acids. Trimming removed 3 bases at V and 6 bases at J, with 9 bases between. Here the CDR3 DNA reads TGTGCCACCAGCAGCAGGGGCGGTAATTCACCCCTCCACTTT. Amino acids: CATSSRGGNSPLHF.

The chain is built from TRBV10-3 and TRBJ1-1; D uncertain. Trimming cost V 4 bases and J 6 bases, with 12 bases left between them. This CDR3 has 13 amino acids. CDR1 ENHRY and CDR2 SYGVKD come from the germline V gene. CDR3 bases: TGTGCCATCAGTGGTGACCAAGTCTCTGAAGCTTTCTTT. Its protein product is CAISGDQVSEAFF.

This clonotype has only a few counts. CDR3 nucleotides: TGTGCCAGTAGTATCACCTGGGGCTACGAGCAGTACTTC. As protein: CASSITWGYEQYF. The J gene is TRBJ2-7, the V gene TRBV19, with D uncertain. Germline V gene lookup returns CDR1 LNHDA and CDR2 SQIVND (reference sequence). The CDR3 is 13 residues long. Trimming took off 3 bases at V and 3 bases at J, with 9 bases between the two ends. The complete variable domain, with remaining parts taken from reference TRBV19 and TRBJ2-7, reads DGGITQSPKYLFRKEGQNVTLSCEQNLNHDAMYWYRQDPGQGLRLIYYSQIVNDFQKGDIAEGYSVSREKKESFPLTVTSAQKNPTAFYLCASSITWGYEQYFGPGTRLTVT.

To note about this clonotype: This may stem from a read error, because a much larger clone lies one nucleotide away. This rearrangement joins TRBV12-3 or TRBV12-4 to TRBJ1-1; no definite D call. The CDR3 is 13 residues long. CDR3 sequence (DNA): TGTGCCAGCACTAGGGTTTTGAACACTCAAGCTTTCTTT. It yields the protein CASTRVLNTQAFF.

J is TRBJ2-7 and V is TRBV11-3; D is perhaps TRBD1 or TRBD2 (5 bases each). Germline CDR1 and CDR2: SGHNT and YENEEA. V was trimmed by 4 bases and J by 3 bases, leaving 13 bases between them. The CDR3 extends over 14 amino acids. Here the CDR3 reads CASSSGRGVYEQYF. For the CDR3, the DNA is TGTGCCAGCAGCTCGGGCCGAGGGGTCTACGAGCAGTACTTC. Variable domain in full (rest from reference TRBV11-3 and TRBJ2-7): EAGVVQSPRYKIIEKKQPVAFWCNPISGHNTLYWYLQNLGQGPELLIRYENEEAVDDSQLPKDRFSAERLKGVDSTLKIQPAELGDSAVYLCASSSGRGVYEQYFGPGTRLTVT.

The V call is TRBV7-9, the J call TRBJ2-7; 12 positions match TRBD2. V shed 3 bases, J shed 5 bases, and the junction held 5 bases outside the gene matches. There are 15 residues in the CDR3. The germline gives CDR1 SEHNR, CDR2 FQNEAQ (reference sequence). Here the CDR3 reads CASSFGLAGIDEQYF. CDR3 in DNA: TGTGCCAGCAGCTTCGGACTAGCGGGAATCGACGAGCAGTACTTC.

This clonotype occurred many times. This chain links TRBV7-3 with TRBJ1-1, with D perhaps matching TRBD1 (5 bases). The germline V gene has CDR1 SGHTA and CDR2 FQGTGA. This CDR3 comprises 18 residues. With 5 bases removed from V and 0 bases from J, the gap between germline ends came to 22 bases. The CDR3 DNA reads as TGTGCCAGCAGCCCTAATGGGTGGCAGGGAGGACTGAACACTGAAGCTTTCTTT. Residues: CASSPNGWQGGLNTEAFF. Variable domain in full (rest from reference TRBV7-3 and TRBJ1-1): GAGVSQTPSNKVTEKGKYVELRCDPISGHTALYWYRQSLGQGPEFLIYFQGTGAADDSGLPNDRFFAVRPEGSVSTLKIQRTERGDSAVYLCASSPNGWQGGLNTEAFFGQGTRLTVV.

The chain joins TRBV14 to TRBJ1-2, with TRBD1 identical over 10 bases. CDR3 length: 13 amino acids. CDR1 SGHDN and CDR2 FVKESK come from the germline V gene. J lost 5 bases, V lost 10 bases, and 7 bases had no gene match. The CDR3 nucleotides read TGTGCCACCGGACAGGGGGTAGGGTATGGCTACACCTTC. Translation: CATGQGVGYGYTF. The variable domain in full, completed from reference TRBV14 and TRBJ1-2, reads EAGVTQFPSHSVIEKGQTVTLRCDPISGHDNLYWYRRVMGKEIKFLLHFVKESKQDESGMPNNRFLAERTGGTYSTLKVQPAELEDSGVYFCATGQGVGYGYTFGSGTRLTVV.

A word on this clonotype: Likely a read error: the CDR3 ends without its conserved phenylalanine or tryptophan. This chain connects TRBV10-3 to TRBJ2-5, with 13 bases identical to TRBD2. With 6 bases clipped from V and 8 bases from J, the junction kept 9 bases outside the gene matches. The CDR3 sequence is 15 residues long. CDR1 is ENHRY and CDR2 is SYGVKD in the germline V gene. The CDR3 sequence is CAIRPGLAGATTQYL. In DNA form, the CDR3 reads TGTGCCATCAGACCCGGACTAGCGGGAGCTACTACCCAGTACCTC.

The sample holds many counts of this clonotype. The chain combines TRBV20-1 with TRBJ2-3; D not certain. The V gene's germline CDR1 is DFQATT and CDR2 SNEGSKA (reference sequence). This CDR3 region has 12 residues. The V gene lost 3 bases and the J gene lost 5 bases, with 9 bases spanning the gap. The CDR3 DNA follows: TGCAGTGCTAGGGACGGCAGAGATACGCAGTATTTT. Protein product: CSARDGRDTQYF.

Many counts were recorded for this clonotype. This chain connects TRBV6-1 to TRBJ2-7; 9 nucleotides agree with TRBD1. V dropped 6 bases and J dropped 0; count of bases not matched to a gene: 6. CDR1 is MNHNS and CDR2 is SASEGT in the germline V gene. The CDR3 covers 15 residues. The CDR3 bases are TGTGCCAGCAGACCAGGGACAGGGCTCTCCTACGAGCAGTACTTC. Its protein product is CASRPGTGLSYEQYF.

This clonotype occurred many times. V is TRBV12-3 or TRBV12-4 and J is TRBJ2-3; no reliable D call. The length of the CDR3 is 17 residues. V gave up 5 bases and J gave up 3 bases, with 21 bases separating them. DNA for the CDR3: TGTGCCAGCAGTCTTCAGACTCTGCTGGTGGGAACAGATACGCAGTATTTT. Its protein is CASSLQTLLVGTDTQYF.

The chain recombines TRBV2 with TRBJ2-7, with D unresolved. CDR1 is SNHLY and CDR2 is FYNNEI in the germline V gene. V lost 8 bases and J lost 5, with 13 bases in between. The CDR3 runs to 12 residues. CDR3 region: CASEEAQNEQYF. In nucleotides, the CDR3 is TGTGCCAGCGAGGAAGCCCAGAACGAGCAGTACTTC.

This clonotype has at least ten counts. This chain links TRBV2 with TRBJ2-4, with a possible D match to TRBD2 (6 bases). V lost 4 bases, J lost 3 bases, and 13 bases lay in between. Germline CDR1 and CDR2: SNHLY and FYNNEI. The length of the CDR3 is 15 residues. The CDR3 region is CASSVEGSGKNIQYF. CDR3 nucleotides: TGTGCCAGCAGTGTGGAGGGGTCAGGCAAAAACATTCAGTACTTC.

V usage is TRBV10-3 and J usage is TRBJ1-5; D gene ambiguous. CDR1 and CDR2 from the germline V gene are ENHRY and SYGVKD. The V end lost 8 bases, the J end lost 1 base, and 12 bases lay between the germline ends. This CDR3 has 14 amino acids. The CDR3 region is CAISEGMSNQPQHF. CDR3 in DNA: TGTGCCATCTCTGAAGGGATGAGCAATCAGCCCCAGCATTTT.

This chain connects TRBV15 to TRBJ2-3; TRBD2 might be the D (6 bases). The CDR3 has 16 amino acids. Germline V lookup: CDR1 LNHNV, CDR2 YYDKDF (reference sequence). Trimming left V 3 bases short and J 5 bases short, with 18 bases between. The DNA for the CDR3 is TGTGCCACCAGCAGTTCCGGGACTTCGTTAGGAGATACGCAGTATTTT. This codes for CATSSSGTSLGDTQYF.

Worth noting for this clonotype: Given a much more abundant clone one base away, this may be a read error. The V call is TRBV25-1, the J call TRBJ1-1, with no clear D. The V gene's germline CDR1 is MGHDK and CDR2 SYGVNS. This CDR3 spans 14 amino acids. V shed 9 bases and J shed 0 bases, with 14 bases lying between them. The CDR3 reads CASSPKIMNTEAFF. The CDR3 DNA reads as TGTGCCAGTAGCCCCAAGATTATGAACACTGAAGCTTTCTTT. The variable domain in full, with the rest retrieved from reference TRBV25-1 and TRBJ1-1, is EADIYQTPRYLVIGTGKKITLECSQTMGHDKMYWYQQDPGMELHLIHYSYGVNSTEKGDLSSESTVSRIRTEHFPLTLESARPSHTSQYLCASSPKIMNTEAFFGQGTRLTVV.

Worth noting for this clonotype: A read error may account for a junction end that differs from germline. The CDR3 DNA is TGCAGTGCTAGAGAGGGGGCCGCCTATGGCTGCACCTTC. It translates to CSAREGAAYGCTF. The chain combines TRBV20-1 with TRBJ1-2; possible D gene TRBD1, 6 bases. The germline V gene has CDR1 DFQATT and CDR2 SNEGSKA (reference sequence). The CDR3 runs to 13 residues.

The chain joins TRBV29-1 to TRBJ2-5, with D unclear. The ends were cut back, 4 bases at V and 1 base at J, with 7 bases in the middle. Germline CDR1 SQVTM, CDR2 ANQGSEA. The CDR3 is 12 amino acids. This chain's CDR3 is CSVVGFQETQYF. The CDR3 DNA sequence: TGCAGCGTTGTCGGCTTCCAAGAGACCCAGTACTTC.

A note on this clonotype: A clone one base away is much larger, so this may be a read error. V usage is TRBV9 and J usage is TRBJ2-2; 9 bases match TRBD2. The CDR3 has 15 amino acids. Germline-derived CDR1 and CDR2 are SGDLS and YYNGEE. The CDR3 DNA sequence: TGTGCCAGCAGCGTTTCTAGCGGGAACACCGGGGATCTGTTTTTT. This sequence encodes CASSVSSGNTGDLFF.

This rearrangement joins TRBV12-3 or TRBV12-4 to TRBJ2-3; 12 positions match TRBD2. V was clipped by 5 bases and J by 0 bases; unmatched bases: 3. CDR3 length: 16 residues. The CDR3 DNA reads TGTGCCAGCAGTACTAGCGGGGGGCCTAGCACAGATACGCAGTATTTT. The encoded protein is CASSTSGGPSTDTQYF.

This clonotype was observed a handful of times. The CDR3 DNA follows: TGTGCCAGCAGAGCAGACTGGAACACCGGGGAGCTGTTTTTT. Its translation is CASRADWNTGELFF. The rearrangement links TRBV6-1 to TRBJ2-2; D ambiguous. V was trimmed by 6 bases and J by 1 base, leaving 9 bases between them. Looked up from germline, CDR1 is MNHNS and CDR2 is SASEGT. This CDR3 contains 14 residues.

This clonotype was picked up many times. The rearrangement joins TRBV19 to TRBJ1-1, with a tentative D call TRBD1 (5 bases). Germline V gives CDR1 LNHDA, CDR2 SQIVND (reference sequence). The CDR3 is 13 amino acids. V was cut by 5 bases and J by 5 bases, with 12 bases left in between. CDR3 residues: CASSGQSATEAFF. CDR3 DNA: TGTGCCAGTAGTGGACAAAGTGCGACTGAAGCTTTCTTT.

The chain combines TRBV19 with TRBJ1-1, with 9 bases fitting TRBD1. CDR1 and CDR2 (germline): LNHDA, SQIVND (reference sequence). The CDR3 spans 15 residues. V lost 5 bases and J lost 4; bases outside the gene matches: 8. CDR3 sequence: CASSPGTGRGTEAFF. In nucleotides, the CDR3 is TGTGCCAGTAGTCCCGGGACAGGGAGGGGCACTGAAGCTTTCTTT.

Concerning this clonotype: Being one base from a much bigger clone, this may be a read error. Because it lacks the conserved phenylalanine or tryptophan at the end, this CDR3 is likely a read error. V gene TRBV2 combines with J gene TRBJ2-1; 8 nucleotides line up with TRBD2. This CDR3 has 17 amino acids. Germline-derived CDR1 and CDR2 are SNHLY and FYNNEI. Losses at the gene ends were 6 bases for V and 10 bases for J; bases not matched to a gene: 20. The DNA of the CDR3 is TGTGCCAGCAGCGTAGATAGCGGGGTGGTGGGGGTTAGGGAGCAGTTCTCC. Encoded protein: CASSVDSGVVGVREQFS.

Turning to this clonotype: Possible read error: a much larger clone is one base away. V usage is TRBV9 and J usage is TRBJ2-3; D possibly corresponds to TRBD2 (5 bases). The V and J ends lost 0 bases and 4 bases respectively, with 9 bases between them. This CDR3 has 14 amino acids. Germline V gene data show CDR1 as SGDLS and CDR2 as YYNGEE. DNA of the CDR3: TGTGCCAGCAGCGTAGGGGGAGTGGCAGATACGCAGTATTTT. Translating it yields CASSVGGVADTQYF.

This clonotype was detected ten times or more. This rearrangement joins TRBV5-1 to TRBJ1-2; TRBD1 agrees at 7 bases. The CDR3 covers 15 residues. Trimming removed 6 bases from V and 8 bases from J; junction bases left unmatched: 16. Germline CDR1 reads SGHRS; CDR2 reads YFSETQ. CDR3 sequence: CASINEGAPGRGYTF. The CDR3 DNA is TGCGCCAGCATAAATGAGGGGGCGCCGGGGAGAGGCTACACCTTC.